This entry concerns a single TCR beta chain. Its antigen is not identified. The data were taken from a study of regulatory T cells in long-lasting Graves disease. Study outcomes and limitations: Persistent disease showed a preference for TRBV28, TRBJ1-2 and TRBJ2-5. Blood alone, not thyroid tissue, was studied.

iRepertoire HTBI primers and Arm-PCR of CDR3 regions built TCR beta libraries. TCRdb itself ran the multiplex PCR reads through MiXCR, one entry per CDR3 protein. The sample shows 700,000 or so distinct CDR3 sequences, 25% to 35% of them seen only once. Time point of the sample: persistent/refractory GD, antithyroid drugs over 5 years with positive TRAb. RNA from PBMCs was the source of the TCR library. V lost 5 bases to trimming and J lost 0 bases, with 16 bases between them. CDR3 length: 16 residues. The source of this sequence is a female donor with Graves disease. The sequencing here drew on peripheral blood mononuclear cells (PBMCs), taken when the disease was refractory, from a patient treated with antithyroid drugs. The V and J genes are TRBV12-3 or TRBV12-4 and TRBJ1-1; the D gene is possibly TRBD1 (5 bases). CDR3 DNA sequence: TGTGCCAGCAGTCCCTACCTAGGGGTGGTGAACACTGAAGCTTTCTTT. It is translated as CASSPYLGVVNTEAFF.